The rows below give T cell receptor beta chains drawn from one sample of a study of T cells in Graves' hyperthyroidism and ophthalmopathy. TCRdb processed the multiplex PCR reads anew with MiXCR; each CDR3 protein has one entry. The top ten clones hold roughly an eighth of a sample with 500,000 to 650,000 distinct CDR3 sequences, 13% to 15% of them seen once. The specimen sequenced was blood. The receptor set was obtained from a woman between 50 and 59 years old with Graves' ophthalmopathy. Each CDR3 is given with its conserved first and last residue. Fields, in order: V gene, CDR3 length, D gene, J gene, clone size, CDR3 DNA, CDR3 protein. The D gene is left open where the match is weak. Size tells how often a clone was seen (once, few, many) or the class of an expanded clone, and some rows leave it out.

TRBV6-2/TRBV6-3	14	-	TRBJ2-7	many	TGTGCCAGCAGCCCCCGACTGGAAAACTACGAGCAGTACTTC	CASSPRLENYEQYF
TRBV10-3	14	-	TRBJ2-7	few	TGTGCCATCAGCTTTCTCCGGGACGGCTACGAGCAGTACTTC	CAISFLRDGYEQYF
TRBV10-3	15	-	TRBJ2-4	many	TGTGCCATCAGTGAAGGGACTCTAGCCAAAAACATTCAGTACTTC	CAISEGTLAKNIQYF
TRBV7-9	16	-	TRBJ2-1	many	TGTGCCAGCAGCTTTCCGAGGCAGGGTAGGGTCCATGAGCAGTTCTTC	CASSFPRQGRVHEQFF
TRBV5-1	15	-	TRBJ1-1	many	TGCGCCAGCAGCTTGGATGTCGGGGCAGCGACTGAAGCTTTCTTT	CASSLDVGAATEAFF
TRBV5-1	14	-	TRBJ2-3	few	TGCGCCAGCAGCTTGAGAGCTAGCACAGATACGCAGTATTTT	CASSLRASTDTQYF
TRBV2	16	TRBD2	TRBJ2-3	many	TGTGCCAGCAGTGCGGTAGGGCGGGAGGACACAGATACGCAGTATTTT	CASSAVGREDTDTQYF
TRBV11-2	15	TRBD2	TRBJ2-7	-	TGTGCCAGCAGCGATCCCGGGACTAGCGTCTACGAGCAGTACTTC	CASSDPGTSVYEQYF
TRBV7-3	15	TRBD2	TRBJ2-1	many	TGTGCCAGCAGCTTATTGACTAGCGGGCGCAATGAGCAGTTCTTC	CASSLLTSGRNEQFF
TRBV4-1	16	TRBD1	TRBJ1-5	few	TGCGCCAGCAGCCAAGATGCGGGACAGGGCAGACGGCCCCAGCATTTT	CASSQDAGQGRRPQHF
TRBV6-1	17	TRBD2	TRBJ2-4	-	TGTGCCAGCGAAGTTGGTAGCGGGATCGTAGCCAAAAACATTCAGTACTTC	CASEVGSGIVAKNIQYF
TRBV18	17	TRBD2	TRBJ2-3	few	TGTGCCAGCTCATCTCGGGGACGGGAGGGCCGTACAGATACGCAGTATTTT	CASSSRGREGRTDTQYF
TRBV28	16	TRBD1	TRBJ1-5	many	TGTGCCAGCAGTCCCAAAACAGGGGGCCGAAATCAGCCCCAGCATTTT	CASSPKTGGRNQPQHF
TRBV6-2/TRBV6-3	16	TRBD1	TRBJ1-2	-	TGTGCCAGCACGAAATATAAGGACAGGACCTCCTATGGCTACACCTTC	CASTKYKDRTSYGYTF
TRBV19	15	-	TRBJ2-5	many	TGTGCCAGTAGCTCCCGGGGGACGTCGGGAGAGACCCAGTACTTC	CASSSRGTSGETQYF
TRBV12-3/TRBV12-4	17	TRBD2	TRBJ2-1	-	TGTGCCAGCAGTTTAGGGGCGGGAGGGCAAGGTTTTAATGAGCAGTTCTTC	CASSLGAGGQGFNEQFF
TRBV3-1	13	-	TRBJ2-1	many	TGTGCCAGCAGCCAAGTCTTCAGGGATGAGCAGTTCTTC	CASSQVFRDEQFF
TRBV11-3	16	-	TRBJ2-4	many	TGTGCCAGCAGCTTTACGGGGGCTGTAGCCAAAAACATTCAGTACTTC	CASSFTGAVAKNIQYF
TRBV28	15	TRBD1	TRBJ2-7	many	TGTGCCAGCAGTTTTGTGGCAGGGGGCTCCTACGAGCAGTACTTC	CASSFVAGGSYEQYF
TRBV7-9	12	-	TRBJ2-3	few	TGTGCCGATTACCCCTCCACAGATACGCAGTATTTT	CADYPSTDTQYF
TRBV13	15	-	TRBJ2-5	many	TGTGCCAGCAGCTTACTTCGCAGGGTGAAAGAGACCCAGTACTTC	CASSLLRRVKETQYF
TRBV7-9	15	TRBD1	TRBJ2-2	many	TGTGCCAGCAGCTTAAAGGGGGCGATCACCGGGGAGCTGTTTTTT	CASSLKGAITGELFF
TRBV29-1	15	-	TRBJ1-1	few	TGCAGCGTTGAAGGGGCGGGGGTGGGTGGCGTTGAAGCTTTCTTT	CSVEGAGVGGVEAFF
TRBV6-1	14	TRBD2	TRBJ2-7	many	TGTGCCAGCATTGGGGGACTAGGACCGTACGAGCAGTACTTC	CASIGGLGPYEQYF
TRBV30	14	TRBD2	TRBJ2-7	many	TGTGCCTGGAGTGTATCTAGCGGATCCTACGAGCAGTACTTC	CAWSVSSGSYEQYF
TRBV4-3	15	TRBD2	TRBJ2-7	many	TGCGCCAGCAGCCAAGACTCTAGCGGGGCCTACGAGCAGTACTTC	CASSQDSSGAYEQYF
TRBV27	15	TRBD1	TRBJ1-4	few	TGTGCCAGCAGGCCGCGGGACAGACTAAATGAAAAACTGTTTTTT	CASRPRDRLNEKLFF
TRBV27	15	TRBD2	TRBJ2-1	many	TGTGCCAGCAGTTTTTTTGCGGGAGGCGGCAATGAGCAGTTCTTC	CASSFFAGGGNEQFF
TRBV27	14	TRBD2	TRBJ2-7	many	TGTGCCAGCAGTACCAAGCGGGGCTCCTACGAGCAGTACTTC	CASSTKRGSYEQYF
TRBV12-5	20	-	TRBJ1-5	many	TGTGCTAGTGGTTTGCCGTGTGGAACGCCACACGGACAGCTGGATCAGCCCCAGCATTTT	CASGLPCGTPHGQLDQPQHF
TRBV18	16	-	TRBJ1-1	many	TGTGCCAGCTCACCAAGTCCAGGGGCGTCGAACACTGAAGCTTTCTTT	CASSPSPGASNTEAFF
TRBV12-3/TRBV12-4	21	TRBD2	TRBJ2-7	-	TGTGCCAGCAGCTCCCGAAGTGGCCGGACTAGCGGGAGGGGCCATTCCTACGAGCAGTACTTC	CASSSRSGRTSGRGHSYEQYF
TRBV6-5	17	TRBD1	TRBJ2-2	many	TGTGCCAGCAGTTACTCGTCCATGGGCAGGGGGAACGGGGAGCTGTTTTTT	CASSYSSMGRGNGELFF
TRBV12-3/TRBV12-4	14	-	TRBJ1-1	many	TGTGCCAGCAGTTTAAGGCACGAGAACACTGAAGCTTTCTTT	CASSLRHENTEAFF
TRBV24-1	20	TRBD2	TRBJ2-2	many	TGTGCCACCAGTGGTAGCGGGAGATGGATAGGAGTGGTAGACACCGGGGAGCTGTTTTTT	CATSGSGRWIGVVDTGELFF
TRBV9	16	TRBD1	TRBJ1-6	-	TGTGCCAGCAGCGAGTTCGGGACAGGGACCATTTCACCCCTCCACTTT	CASSEFGTGTISPLHF
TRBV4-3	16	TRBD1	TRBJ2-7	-	TGCGCCAGCAGCCAAACGTCGGGACAGCCCGTATACGAGCAGTACTTC	CASSQTSGQPVYEQYF
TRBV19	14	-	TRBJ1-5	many	TGTGCCAGTAGTAACCAGGGAGACCGGCAGCCCCAGCATTTT	CASSNQGDRQPQHF
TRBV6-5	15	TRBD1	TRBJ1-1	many	TGTGCCAGCAGTTACTCGGACAGGACTAACACTGAAGCTTTCTTT	CASSYSDRTNTEAFF
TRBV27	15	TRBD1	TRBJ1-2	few	TGTGCCAGCAGTTTCATCCGGACAGGGGGCGACGGCTACACCTTC	CASSFIRTGGDGYTF
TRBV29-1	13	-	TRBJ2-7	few	TGCAGCGTTGTGCTTAGGGCCTCCTACGAGCAGTACTTC	CSVVLRASYEQYF
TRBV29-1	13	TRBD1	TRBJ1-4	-	TGCAGCGTTGGAAAGGGGGCTTGGGAAAAACTGTTTTTT	CSVGKGAWEKLFF
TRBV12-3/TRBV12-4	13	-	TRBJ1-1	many	TGTGCCAGCAGCCGATTGGAGAAGGCTGAAGCTTTCTTT	CASSRLEKAEAFF
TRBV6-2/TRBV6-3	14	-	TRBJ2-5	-	TGTGCCAGCAGTTACTCCGAGGTTCAAGAGACCCAGTACTTC	CASSYSEVQETQYF
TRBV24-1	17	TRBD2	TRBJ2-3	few	TGTGCCACCAGTGATCGAGGGGAGGGAGGGCCACCGGATACGCAGTATTTT	CATSDRGEGGPPDTQYF
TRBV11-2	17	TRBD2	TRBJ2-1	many	TGTGCCAGCAGCTTAGGGAGGACTAGCGGGAGGGAAAGTGAGCAGTTCTTC	CASSLGRTSGRESEQFF